This T cell receptor (beta chain) was documented in a study of human T cells and chemical hapten exposure. Study-level background: Patches that contained 0.01% DPC were applied to the upper back and read at 6 days. Study-wide results and caveats: Versus controls, significantly more large CDR3 similarity clusters arose from expanded TCRs.

The sample holds many counts of this clonotype. Its cognate antigen is unknown. TCRdb processed the RACE reads anew with MiXCR; each CDR3 protein has one entry. The sample carries approximately 370,000 distinct CDR3 sequences, 5% to 6.5% recorded once. Documented time point: pre-sensitization, week 0. Treatment: therapeutic diphenylcyclopropenone sensitization with weekly scalp DPC. Unfractionated whole blood yielded the extracted total RNA. Unmatched junction bases numbered 5, after V lost 4 bases and J lost 4 bases. The CDR3 spans 15 residues. The germline gives CDR1 MRHNA, CDR2 SNTAGT. The material sequenced was whole blood, taken in connection with sensitization to the hapten diphenylcyclopropenone (DPC). This sequence joins TRBV6-4 and TRBJ2-3; 10 bases align to TRBD1. This TCR was recovered from a young woman with alopecia areata. Some clones in this sample may be carry-over from other donors' samples. In DNA, the CDR3 is TGTGCCAGCAGTGCCCCGGGACAGGGGCCAGATACGCAGTATTTT. Its translation: CASSAPGQGPDTQYF.